A selection of T cell receptor beta chains follows, all from one sample in a study of cytomegalovirus exposure and HLA in healthy donors. Data came from immunoSEQ multiplex PCR; TCRdb stores just in-frame clones and leaves some out. Of some 170,000 clones listed, roughly 77% are singletons. The specimen was PBMCs. The receptors here all came from a man between 18 and 35 years old in good health and CMV-seropositive. The CDR3 runs from the conserved cysteine through the conserved F or W. A D gene is named only where the DNA matches it firmly. Size is stated for part of the rows, as once, few or many counts, or as a class when the clone is expanded.

>NA|NA|TRBJ1-2|TRBV27
TGTGCCAGCAGTCCACAGCATGGGGCCGACTATGGCTACACCTTC
CASSPQHGADYGYTF
>TRBD1|NA|TRBJ1-2|TRBV11-2
TGTGCCAGCAGCTTGCGGGGGGACAGGGAAGTTGGCTACACCTTC
CASSLRGDREVGYTF
>NA|NA|TRBJ1-2|TRBV29-1
TGCAGCGGGCAAACCTACAGCCGAGCTAACTATGGCTACACCTTC
CSGQTYSRANYGYTF
>NA|NA|TRBJ2-1|TRBV11-3
TGTGCCAGCAGTAACTACTACAATGAGCAGTTCTTC
CASSNYYNEQFF
>NA|NA|TRBJ2-5|TRBV7-2
TGTGCCAGCAGCTTAGGGGGGCGGGAGACCCAGTACTTC
CASSLGGRETQYF
>TRBD1|NA|TRBJ1-1|TRBV14
TGTGCCAGCAGCCAAGCAGGGGGCGATACTGAAGCTTTCTTT
CASSQAGGDTEAFF
>NA|NA|TRBJ1-1|TRBV6-1
TGTGCCAGCAGTTTCTGGCAGGGCCAGAACACTGAAGCTTTCTTT
CASSFWQGQNTEAFF
>NA|NA|TRBJ1-1|TRBV18
TGTGCCAGCTCGCCGACACTCTCGAACACTGAAGCTTTCTTT
CASSPTLSNTEAFF
>NA|NA|TRBJ2-2|TRBV11-2
TGTGCCAGCAGCTTAGACCCAGGGCCCACCGGGGAGCTGTTTTTT
CASSLDPGPTGELFF
>NA|NA|TRBJ1-1|TRBV30
TGTGCCTGGAGTCCGGACAGAAACACTGAAGCTTTCTTT
CAWSPDRNTEAFF
>NA|NA|TRBJ2-1|TRBV30
TGTGCCTGGAGTGGGGCTCCAAATGAGCAGTTCTTC
CAWSGAPNEQFF
>NA|NA|TRBJ1-2|TRBV5-6
TGTGCCAGCAGCCTAGGGCCCAGGGAAGGTGACTATGGCTACACCTTC
CASSLGPREGDYGYTF
>NA|NA|TRBJ2-5|TRBV7-8
TGTGCCAGCAGCTATACAGGGAAAGAGACCCAGTACTTC
CASSYTGKETQYF
>NA|NA|TRBJ1-1|TRBV7-9
TGTGCCAGCAGCTTAGCCGCGGGGGGGCACACTGAAGCTTTCTTT
CASSLAAGGHTEAFF
>NA|NA|TRBJ1-1|TRBV5-1
TGCGCCAGCAGCTTATCCGGGGGAGCCATCGGTGAAGCTTTCTTT
CASSLSGGAIGEAFF
>TRBD1|NA|TRBJ1-2|TRBV5-1
TGCGCCAGCAGCTTACCGGGACAGGGGAACTATGGCTACACCTTC
CASSLPGQGNYGYTF
>NA|NA|TRBJ1-4|TRBV5-1
TGCGCCAGCAGCTTGGGAATGGCCGCTAATGAAAAACTGTTTTTT
CASSLGMAANEKLFF
>NA|NA|TRBJ1-1|TRBV28
TGTGCCAGCAGTCCACCGGGAGAAACTGAAGCTTTCTTT
CASSPPGETEAFF
>TRBD1|few|TRBJ1-1|TRBV11-2
TGTGCCAGCAGCCTCCGACAGGGAGAAGCTTTCTTT
CASSLRQGEAFF
>NA|once|TRBJ2-1|TRBV6-5
TGTGCCAGCAGTTACGCGGGTAATCCCTACAATGAGCAGTTCTTC
CASSYAGNPYNEQFF
>NA|NA|TRBJ2-1|TRBV18
TGTGCCAGCTCACCGGGAGGTGAGGGCAATGAGCAGTTCTTC
CASSPGGEGNEQFF
>NA|NA|TRBJ2-6|TRBV7-9
TGTGCCAGCAGCTTCGCTTCAGGGGACCTCTTAGGGGCCAACGTCCTGACTTTC
CASSFASGDLLGANVLTF